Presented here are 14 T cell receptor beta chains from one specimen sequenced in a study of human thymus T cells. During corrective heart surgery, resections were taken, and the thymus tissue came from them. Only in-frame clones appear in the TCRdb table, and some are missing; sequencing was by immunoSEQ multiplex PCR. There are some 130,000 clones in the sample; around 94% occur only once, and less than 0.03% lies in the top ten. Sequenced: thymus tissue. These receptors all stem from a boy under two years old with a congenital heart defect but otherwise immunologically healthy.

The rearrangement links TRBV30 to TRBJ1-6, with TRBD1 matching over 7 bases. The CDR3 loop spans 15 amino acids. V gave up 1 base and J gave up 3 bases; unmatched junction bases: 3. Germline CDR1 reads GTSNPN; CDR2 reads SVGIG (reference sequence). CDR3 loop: CAWSGDRFYNSPLHF. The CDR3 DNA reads TGTGCCTGGAGTGGGGACAGATTCTATAATTCACCCCTCCACTTT.

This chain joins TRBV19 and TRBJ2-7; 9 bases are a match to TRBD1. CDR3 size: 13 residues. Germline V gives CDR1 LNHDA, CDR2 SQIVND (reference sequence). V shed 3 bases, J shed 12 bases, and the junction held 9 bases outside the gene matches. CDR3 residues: CASSMALGTGLYF. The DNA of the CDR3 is TGTGCCAGTAGTATGGCCCTCGGGACAGGGCTGTACTTC.

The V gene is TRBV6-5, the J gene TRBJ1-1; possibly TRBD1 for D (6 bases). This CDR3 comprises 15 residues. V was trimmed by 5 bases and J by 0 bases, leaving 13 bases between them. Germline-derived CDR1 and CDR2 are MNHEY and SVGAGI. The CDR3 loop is CASSTTTGMNTEAFF. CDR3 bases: TGTGCCAGCAGTACGACGACAGGTATGAACACTGAAGCTTTCTTT.

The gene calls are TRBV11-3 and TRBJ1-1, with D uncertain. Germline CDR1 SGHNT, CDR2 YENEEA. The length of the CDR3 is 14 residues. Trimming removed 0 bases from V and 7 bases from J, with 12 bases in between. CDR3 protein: CASSLDKDRIEAFF. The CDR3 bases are TGTGCCAGCAGCTTAGATAAAGATAGGATTGAAGCTTTCTTT.

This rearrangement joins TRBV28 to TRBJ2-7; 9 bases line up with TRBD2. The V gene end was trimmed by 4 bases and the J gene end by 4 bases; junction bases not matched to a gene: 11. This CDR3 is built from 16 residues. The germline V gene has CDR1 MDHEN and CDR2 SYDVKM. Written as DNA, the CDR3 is TGTGCCAGCAGTTCCCAGCCTAAGCGGGGGGTGTACGAGCAGTACTTC. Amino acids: CASSSQPKRGVYEQYF.

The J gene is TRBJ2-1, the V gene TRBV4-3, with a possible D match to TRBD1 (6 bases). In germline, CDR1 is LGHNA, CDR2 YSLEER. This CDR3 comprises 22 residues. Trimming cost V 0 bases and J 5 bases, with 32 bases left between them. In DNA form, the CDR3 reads TGCGCCAGCAGCCAAGATTGGGGGCCCGGTCCTTCCCCGGGACCCAAGGACAATGAGCAGTTCTTC. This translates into CASSQDWGPGPSPGPKDNEQFF.

The DNA for the CDR3 is TGTGCCAGCAGGCTACAGGGAGGGAGGGAGACCCAGTACTTC. This encodes CASRLQGGRETQYF. The V and J genes are TRBV27 and TRBJ2-5; D is possibly TRBD2 (7 bases). In germline, CDR1 is MNHEY, CDR2 SMNVEV (reference sequence). This CDR3 spans 14 amino acids. Trimming left V 6 bases short and J 5 bases short, with 16 bases between.

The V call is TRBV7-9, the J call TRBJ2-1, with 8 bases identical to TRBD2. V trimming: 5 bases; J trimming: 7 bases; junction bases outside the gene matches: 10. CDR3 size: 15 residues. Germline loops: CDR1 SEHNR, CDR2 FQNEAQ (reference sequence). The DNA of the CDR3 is TGTGCCAGCAGCCCCCCAGCGGGGGCTAGGAATGAGCAGTTCTTC. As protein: CASSPPAGARNEQFF.

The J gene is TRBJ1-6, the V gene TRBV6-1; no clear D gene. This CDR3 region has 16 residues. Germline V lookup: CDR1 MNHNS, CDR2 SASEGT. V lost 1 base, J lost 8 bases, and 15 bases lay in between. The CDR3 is CASSEGKLSQDSPLHF. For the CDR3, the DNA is TGTGCCAGCAGTGAAGGTAAACTTTCTCAAGATTCACCCCTCCACTTT.

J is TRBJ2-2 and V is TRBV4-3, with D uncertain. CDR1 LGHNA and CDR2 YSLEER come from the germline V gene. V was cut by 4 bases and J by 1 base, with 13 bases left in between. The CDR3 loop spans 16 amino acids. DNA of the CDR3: TGCGCCAGCAGCCCGATTAGAAGACAGAACACCGGGGAGCTGTTTTTT. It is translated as CASSPIRRQNTGELFF.

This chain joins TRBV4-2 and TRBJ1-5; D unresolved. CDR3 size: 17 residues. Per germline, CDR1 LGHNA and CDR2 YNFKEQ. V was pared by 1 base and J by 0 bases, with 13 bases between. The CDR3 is CASSQVGRVNSNQPQHF. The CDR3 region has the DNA TGTGCCAGCAGCCAAGTAGGGCGGGTTAATAGCAATCAGCCCCAGCATTTT.

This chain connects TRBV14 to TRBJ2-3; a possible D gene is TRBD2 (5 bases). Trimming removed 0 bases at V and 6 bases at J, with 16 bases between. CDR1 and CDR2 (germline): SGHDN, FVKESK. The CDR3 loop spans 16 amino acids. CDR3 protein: CASSQDAGLLGDTQYF. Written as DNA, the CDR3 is TGTGCCAGCAGCCAAGATGCCGGACTCCTCGGGGATACGCAGTATTTT. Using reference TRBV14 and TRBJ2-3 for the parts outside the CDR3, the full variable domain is EAGVTQFPSHSVIEKGQTVTLRCDPISGHDNLYWYRRVMGKEIKFLLHFVKESKQDESGMPNNRFLAERTGGTYSTLKVQPAELEDSGVYFCASSQDAGLLGDTQYFGPGTRLTVL.

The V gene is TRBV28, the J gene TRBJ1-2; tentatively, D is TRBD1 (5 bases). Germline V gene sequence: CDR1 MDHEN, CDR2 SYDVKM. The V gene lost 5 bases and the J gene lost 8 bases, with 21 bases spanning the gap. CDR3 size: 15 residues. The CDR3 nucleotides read TGTGCCAGCAGTACACGACAGATCTTAATGTTGGGCTACACCTTC. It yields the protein CASSTRQILMLGYTF.

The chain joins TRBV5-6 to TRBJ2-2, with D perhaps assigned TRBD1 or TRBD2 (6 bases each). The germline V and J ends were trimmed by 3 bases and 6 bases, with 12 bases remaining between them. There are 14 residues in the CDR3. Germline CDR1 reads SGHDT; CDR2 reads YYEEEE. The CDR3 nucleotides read TGTGCCAGCAGCTCGAGGGGGGCCGCCGGGGAGCTGTTTTTT. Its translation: CASSSRGAAGELFF.